The 29 T cell receptor beta chains presented below share a single source sample, sequenced in a study of T cells in Graves' hyperthyroidism and ophthalmopathy. TCR beta CDR3 region amplification was performed from RNA transcripts. First-round RT-PCR targeting the TCR CDR3 was performed with the HTBI primer set. TCRdb re-called the multiplex PCR reads through MiXCR, storing one row per CDR3 protein. Of approximately 590,000 distinct CDR3 sequences in the sample, 35% to 55% were seen once. The sample taken for sequencing was peripheral blood or thyroid tissue (not recorded which). The receptors come from a woman in her late teens or twenties with Graves' hyperthyroidism.

This clonotype was recorded at least ten times. The V and J genes are TRBV2 and TRBJ1-2, with 9 bases that match TRBD1. The CDR3 contains 14 residues. Germline V lookup: CDR1 SNHLY, CDR2 FYNNEI. J lost 2 bases, V lost 5 bases, and 3 bases had no gene match. The CDR3: CASSFGTGNYGYTF. The CDR3 nucleotides are TGTGCCAGCAGTTTCGGGACAGGGAACTATGGCTACACCTTC.

This chain joins TRBV10-2 and TRBJ2-7, with 13 bases that match TRBD2. The CDR3 has 15 amino acids. Germline CDR1 and CDR2: WSHSY and SAAADI. The V segment lost 7 bases and the J segment 2 bases; nucleotides outside the gene matches: 5. CDR3 protein: CASIPGLAGTYEQYF. CDR3 coding DNA: TGCGCCAGCATTCCGGGACTAGCGGGAACCTACGAGCAGTACTTC.

This clonotype was recorded only once. This chain links TRBV7-2 with TRBJ1-4; 7 nucleotides agree with TRBD1. Germline lookup yields CDR1 SGHTA and CDR2 FQGNSA. The V segment lost 11 bases and the J segment 8 bases; nucleotides outside the gene matches: 14. This CDR3 is built from 14 residues. DNA for the CDR3: TGTGCCGGAGGACAGGACGGGACTGAAGAAAAACTGTTTTTT. Translating it yields CAGGQDGTEEKLFF.

CDR3 protein: CASSIVTGVYSNQPQHF. CDR3 in DNA: TGTGCCAGTAGTATAGTAACAGGAGTTTATAGCAATCAGCCCCAGCATTTT. The V gene is TRBV19, the J gene TRBJ1-5, with D tentatively TRBD1 (5 bases). This CDR3 has 17 residues. Deletions cut 1 base from V and 0 bases from J, with 13 bases between. The V gene's germline CDR1 is LNHDA and CDR2 SQIVND (reference sequence).

The chain carries TRBV2 and TRBJ1-1; 11 bases line up with TRBD1. The length of the CDR3 is 14 residues. The trim removed 6 bases at V and 6 bases at J, leaving 6 bases unmatched. CDR1 is SNHLY and CDR2 is FYNNEI in the germline V gene. The CDR3 DNA reads TGTGCCAGCAGCTCGGACAGGGGGCGGGCTGAAGCTTTCTTT. Its protein product is CASSSDRGRAEAFF.

Concerning this clonotype: A read error may be the cause here, since a much bigger clone is one base away. V is TRBV7-9 and J is TRBJ1-4, with TRBD1 matching 9 bases. V lost 3 bases, J lost 7 bases, and 6 bases stayed unmatched. Germline-derived CDR1 and CDR2 are SEHNR and FQNEAQ (reference sequence). The CDR3 spans 15 residues. DNA of the CDR3: TGTGCCAGCAGCTTCGACGGGACAGGGTTTGAAAAACTGTTTTTT. It encodes CASSFDGTGFEKLFF.

The chain uses TRBV14 and TRBJ1-1; D may be TRBD1 (6 bases). Germline CDR1 reads SGHDN; CDR2 reads FVKESK. Trimming pared 8 bases from V and 7 bases from J, leaving 14 bases between. This CDR3 spans 12 amino acids. The CDR3 nucleotides read TGTGCCAGCTCACCTCTAGGGGGTGAAGCTTTCTTT. Its translation: CASSPLGGEAFF.

This clonotype was observed a handful of times. The chain combines TRBV2 with TRBJ2-7, with D maybe TRBD1 (5 bases). Deletions cut 6 bases from V and 1 base from J, with 10 bases between. Germline V gene data show CDR1 as SNHLY and CDR2 as FYNNEI. This CDR3 has 13 residues. CDR3 residues: CASRGVLSYEQYF. The CDR3 region has the DNA TGTGCCAGCAGAGGGGTTCTTTCCTACGAGCAGTACTTC.

The V gene is TRBV29-1, the J gene TRBJ1-2, with 7 bases aligning to TRBD1. The germline V gene encodes CDR1 SQVTM and CDR2 ANQGSEA. With 6 bases clipped from V and 8 bases from J, the junction kept 9 bases outside the gene matches. This CDR3 contains 12 residues. The CDR3 DNA sequence: TGCAGCGTCCTTAGGCAGGGGGGCGGCTACACCTTC. This gives the protein CSVLRQGGGYTF.

V gene TRBV7-9 combines with J gene TRBJ1-3, with D unclear. The V end was cut by 6 bases, the J end by 1 base, with 7 bases between. CDR3 length equals 13 residues. The germline V gene has CDR1 SEHNR and CDR2 FQNEAQ (reference sequence). The CDR3 bases are TGTGCCAGCAGGGCGGATTCTGGAAACACCATATATTTT. It encodes CASRADSGNTIYF.

This sequence joins TRBV6-1 and TRBJ1-2, with D tentatively TRBD1 (5 bases). The germline V gene has CDR1 MNHNS and CDR2 SASEGT. This CDR3 is 17 amino acids long. With 4 bases removed from V and 7 bases from J, the gap between germline ends came to 25 bases. CDR3 in amino acids: CASSASDRGAVDSGYTF. In DNA, the CDR3 is TGTGCCAGCAGTGCTAGCGATCGAGGGGCAGTTGATTCTGGCTACACCTTC.

The V call is TRBV5-8, the J call TRBJ1-5, with unresolved D. The length of the CDR3 is 16 residues. Between the trimmed V and J ends, which lost 1 base and 2 bases, there was a span of 13 bases. Germline V gene lookup returns CDR1 SGHTS and CDR2 YDEGEE. The CDR3 sequence: CASSLLSGRGNQPQHF. The CDR3 DNA is TGTGCCAGCAGCTTGCTTAGTGGCAGAGGCAATCAGCCCCAGCATTTT.

The chain joins TRBV25-1 to TRBJ1-2, with 7 bases lining up with TRBD1. This CDR3 comprises 15 residues. Germline trimming cut 8 bases from V and 3 bases from J; bases unmatched to any gene: 12. Germline lookup yields CDR1 MGHDK and CDR2 SYGVNS. The CDR3 sequence is CASSRRQGADYGYTF. As DNA, the CDR3 is TGTGCCAGCTCACGGCGACAGGGAGCGGACTATGGCTACACCTTC.

This clonotype was recorded a few times. The chain has TRBV7-9 and TRBJ1-2; D is unresolved. CDR1 is SEHNR, CDR2 FQNEAQ, per germline (reference sequence). The length of the CDR3 is 12 residues. The V end lost 5 bases, the J end lost 3 bases, and 7 bases lay between the germline ends. CDR3 sequence (DNA): TGTGCCAGCAGCGCCCCCCACTATGGCTACACCTTC. Encoded protein: CASSAPHYGYTF.

This clonotype was seen ten or more times. V gene TRBV15 combines with J gene TRBJ1-3, with D perhaps matching TRBD1 (5 bases). The CDR3 is 17 residues long. Per germline, CDR1 LNHNV and CDR2 YYDKDF (reference sequence). The V end was cut by 0 bases, the J end by 2 bases, with 14 bases between. This CDR3 reads CATSRDGGGFTGNTIYF. The CDR3 nucleotides read TGTGCCACCAGCAGAGATGGGGGGGGATTCACTGGAAACACCATATATTTT. Combining the CDR3 with reference TRBV15 and TRBJ1-3 gives the whole variable domain DAMVIQNPRYQVTQFGKPVTLSCSQTLNHNVMYWYQQKSSQAPKLLFHYYDKDFNNEADTPDNFQSRRPNTSFCFLDIRSPGLGDTAMYLCATSRDGGGFTGNTIYFGEGSWLTVV.

This chain joins TRBV2 and TRBJ1-5, with TRBD1 matching 7 bases. Trimming cost V 6 bases and J 3 bases; bases outside gene matches: 5. The CDR3 contains 14 residues. Germline CDR1 is SNHLY and CDR2 is FYNNEI. CDR3 in amino acids: CASSLTGLNQPQHF. The CDR3 DNA follows: TGTGCCAGCAGCCTGACAGGGCTCAATCAGCCCCAGCATTTT.

Only one count was recorded for this clonotype. The J gene is TRBJ2-5, the V gene TRBV24-1; no firm D call. The CDR3 loop spans 10 amino acids. Per germline, CDR1 KGHDR and CDR2 SFDVKD. V was clipped by 2 bases and J by 11 bases, with 5 bases between them. CDR3 in amino acids: CATSDSTQYF. CDR3 nucleotides: TGTGCCACCAGTGATTCTACACAGTACTTC.

The table lists this clonotype with a few counts. The CDR3: CASSYRTSGAYEQYF. CDR3 nucleotides: TGTGCCAGCAGTTATAGGACTAGCGGTGCCTACGAGCAGTACTTC. The V call is TRBV25-1, the J call TRBJ2-7, with 10 positions matching TRBD2. This CDR3 region has 15 residues. Germline values: CDR1 MGHDK, CDR2 SYGVNS. V shed 5 bases, J shed 2 bases, and the junction held 6 bases outside the gene matches.

The chain recombines TRBV27 with TRBJ2-2; no definite D call. V dropped 0 bases and J dropped 4 bases, with 9 bases sitting between them. This CDR3 spans 15 amino acids. CDR1 is MNHEY and CDR2 is SMNVEV in the germline V gene (reference sequence). The CDR3 DNA sequence: TGTGCCAGCAGTTTATCCAATTTCCTCACCGGGGAGCTGTTTTTT. Translating it yields CASSLSNFLTGELFF.

This clonotype was seen ten or more times. The rearrangement joins TRBV29-1 to TRBJ2-5; 7 bases map to TRBD1. With V trimmed by 4 bases and J by 5 bases, 7 bases remained unmatched. The length of the CDR3 is 13 residues. Germline values: CDR1 SQVTM, CDR2 ANQGSEA. The DNA for the CDR3 is TGCAGCGTTGGTCGGGGACAGAGGGAGACCCAGTACTTC. Protein: CSVGRGQRETQYF.

This chain links TRBV19 with TRBJ2-2, with no clear D. The CDR3 totals 16 residues. Trimming stripped 6 bases from V and 1 base from J, with 15 bases between. Germline assignment: CDR1 LNHDA and CDR2 SQIVND (reference sequence). CDR3 nucleotides: TGTGCCAGTAGCCTCCTCGACGGGCTGAACACCGGGGAGCTGTTTTTT. This encodes CASSLLDGLNTGELFF.

The genes are TRBV10-3 and TRBJ1-6; 7 bases align to TRBD1. J lost 7 bases, V lost 10 bases, and 10 bases had no gene match. The CDR3 has 14 residues. Germline V gene lookup returns CDR1 ENHRY and CDR2 SYGVKD. The CDR3 DNA sequence: TGTGCCAGCACCGACAGGGCGGGAAATTCACCCCTCCACTTT. Translated, it gives CASTDRAGNSPLHF.

This clonotype was detected a few times. The V gene is TRBV5-1, the J gene TRBJ1-6; perhaps TRBD1 as D (6 bases). This CDR3 region has 14 residues. With 4 bases removed from V and 11 bases from J, the gap between germline ends came to 16 bases. Per the germline V gene, CDR1 is SGHRS and CDR2 is YFSETQ. CDR3 amino acids: CASSLGQLGAPLHF. As DNA, the CDR3 is TGCGCCAGCAGCCTAGGACAGCTCGGGGCACCCCTCCACTTT.

This rearrangement joins TRBV7-3 to TRBJ1-1; D unresolved. V was cut by 0 bases and J by 4 bases, with 9 bases left in between. The CDR3 sequence is 14 residues long. CDR1 SGHTA and CDR2 FQGTGA come from the germline V gene. This CDR3 reads CASSLTEEGTEAFF. The CDR3 coding sequence is TGTGCCAGCAGCTTAACAGAGGAGGGCACTGAAGCTTTCTTT.

The table lists this clonotype with a few counts. The rearrangement links TRBV7-2 to TRBJ1-1, with 8 bases lining up with TRBD1. CDR3 length equals 14 residues. V lost 2 bases and J lost 6; bases outside the gene matches: 5. Germline V gene data show CDR1 as SGHTA and CDR2 as FQGNSA. The CDR3 spells CASSLTAGGPEAFF. CDR3 DNA sequence: TGTGCCAGCAGCTTAACGGCAGGGGGCCCTGAAGCTTTCTTT. Drawing the rest from reference TRBV7-2 and TRBJ1-1, the complete variable domain is GAGVSQSPSNKVTEKGKDVELRCDPISGHTALYWYRQSLGQGLEFLIYFQGNSAPDKSGLPSDRFSAERTGGSVSTLTIQRTQQEDSAVYLCASSLTAGGPEAFFGQGTRLTVV.

The chain links TRBV7-8 to TRBJ1-3; the match to TRBD1 covers 7 bases. Trimming cost V 2 bases and J 4 bases; bases outside gene matches: 11. Per germline, CDR1 SGHVS and CDR2 FQNEAQ. There are 17 residues in the CDR3. For the CDR3, the DNA is TGTGCCAGCAGCTTACAGCCGGGACAGAGGTTCGGAAACACCATATATTTT. As protein: CASSLQPGQRFGNTIYF. Combining the CDR3 with reference TRBV7-8 and TRBJ1-3 gives the whole variable domain GAGVSQSPRYKVAKRGQDVALRCDPISGHVSLFWYQQALGQGPEFLTYFQNEAQLDKSGLPSDRFFAERPEGSVSTLKIQRTQQEDSAVYLCASSLQPGQRFGNTIYFGEGSWLTVV.

The chain links TRBV19 to TRBJ2-2; the match to TRBD2 covers 10 bases. After removal of 3 bases from V and 5 bases from J, the junction contained 3 bases not matched to a gene. This CDR3 has 15 amino acids. Germline-derived CDR1 and CDR2 are LNHDA and SQIVND (reference sequence). The CDR3 DNA reads as TGTGCCAGTAGTATCCTAGCGGGAGAAACCGGGGAGCTGTTTTTT. Translating gives CASSILAGETGELFF.

The V and J genes are TRBV29-1 and TRBJ2-3; TRBD2 is a possible D gene (5 bases). This CDR3 comprises 13 residues. Germline lookup yields CDR1 SQVTM and CDR2 ANQGSEA. V gave up 6 bases and J gave up 6 bases, with 16 bases separating them. CDR3 bases: TGCAGCGTCTTGGGAGCAGCGAGGGATACGCAGTATTTT. It specifies CSVLGAARDTQYF.

The V and J genes are TRBV7-8 and TRBJ1-2; maybe TRBD1 (5 bases). The CDR3 totals 10 residues. Germline V gene sequence: CDR1 SGHVS, CDR2 FQNEAQ. V lost 1 base and J 13 bases, leaving 7 bases between the germline ends. Here the CDR3 DNA reads TGTGCCAGCAGCTTAGGGGGCGGCACCTTC. Translation gives CASSLGGGTF.